This T cell receptor beta chain was obtained from a study of Graves' ophthalmopathy and Graves' hyperthyroidism. Germline V lookup: CDR1 LGHDT, CDR2 YNNKEL (reference sequence). V lost 4 bases to trimming and J lost 10 bases, with 14 bases between them. The CDR3 runs 12 residues. This clonotype appeared many times. TCR beta CDR3 regions were amplified from RNA transcripts. First-round RT-PCR used HTBI primers; second-round multiplex PCR followed. Each CDR3 protein gets one entry after TCRdb re-called the multiplex PCR reads with MiXCR. Seen here are just over 400,000 distinct CDR3 sequences, roughly 21% observed once, and the top ten hold roughly 3%. Hyperthyroidism patients were newly diagnosed, ill under 2 months, and aged 18 to 65 years. The PBMCs had their origin in less than 13 ml of fresh peripheral blood.

The source is a woman between 18 and 29 years old with stable Graves' hyperthyroidism. Input material: peripheral blood. V and J are TRBV3-1 and TRBJ2-7, with D unresolved. The CDR3 coding sequence is TGTGCCAGCAGCCTGGACCGCTCGAAACAGTACTTC. Translated, it gives CASSLDRSKQYF.